This TCR beta chain stems from a study of shared clonotypes between healthy human individuals. With V trimmed by 1 base and J by 1 base, 7 bases remained unmatched. Germline values: CDR1 SGHDT, CDR2 YYEEEE. The CDR3 totals 18 residues. Using about 220 ng DNA, some 30,000 T cell genomes, the sorted-subset replicate PCRs were run. Measured with immunoSEQ multiplex PCR; TCRdb has only the in-frame clones, and not every one. This table has roughly 2.6 million clones, around 90% appearing once. The specimen sequenced was naive CD4+ T cells sorted from blood. Subset defined: CD45RA+ positively selected. The V gene is TRBV5-6, the J gene TRBJ2-3, with 12 bases lining up with TRBD2. The TCR originated in a man in his late teens or twenties in good health. CDR3 in DNA: TGTGCCAGCAGCTTGTCCCTACTAGCGGGGGGTGGCACAGATACGCAGTATTTT. The encoded protein is CASSLSLLAGGGTDTQYF.